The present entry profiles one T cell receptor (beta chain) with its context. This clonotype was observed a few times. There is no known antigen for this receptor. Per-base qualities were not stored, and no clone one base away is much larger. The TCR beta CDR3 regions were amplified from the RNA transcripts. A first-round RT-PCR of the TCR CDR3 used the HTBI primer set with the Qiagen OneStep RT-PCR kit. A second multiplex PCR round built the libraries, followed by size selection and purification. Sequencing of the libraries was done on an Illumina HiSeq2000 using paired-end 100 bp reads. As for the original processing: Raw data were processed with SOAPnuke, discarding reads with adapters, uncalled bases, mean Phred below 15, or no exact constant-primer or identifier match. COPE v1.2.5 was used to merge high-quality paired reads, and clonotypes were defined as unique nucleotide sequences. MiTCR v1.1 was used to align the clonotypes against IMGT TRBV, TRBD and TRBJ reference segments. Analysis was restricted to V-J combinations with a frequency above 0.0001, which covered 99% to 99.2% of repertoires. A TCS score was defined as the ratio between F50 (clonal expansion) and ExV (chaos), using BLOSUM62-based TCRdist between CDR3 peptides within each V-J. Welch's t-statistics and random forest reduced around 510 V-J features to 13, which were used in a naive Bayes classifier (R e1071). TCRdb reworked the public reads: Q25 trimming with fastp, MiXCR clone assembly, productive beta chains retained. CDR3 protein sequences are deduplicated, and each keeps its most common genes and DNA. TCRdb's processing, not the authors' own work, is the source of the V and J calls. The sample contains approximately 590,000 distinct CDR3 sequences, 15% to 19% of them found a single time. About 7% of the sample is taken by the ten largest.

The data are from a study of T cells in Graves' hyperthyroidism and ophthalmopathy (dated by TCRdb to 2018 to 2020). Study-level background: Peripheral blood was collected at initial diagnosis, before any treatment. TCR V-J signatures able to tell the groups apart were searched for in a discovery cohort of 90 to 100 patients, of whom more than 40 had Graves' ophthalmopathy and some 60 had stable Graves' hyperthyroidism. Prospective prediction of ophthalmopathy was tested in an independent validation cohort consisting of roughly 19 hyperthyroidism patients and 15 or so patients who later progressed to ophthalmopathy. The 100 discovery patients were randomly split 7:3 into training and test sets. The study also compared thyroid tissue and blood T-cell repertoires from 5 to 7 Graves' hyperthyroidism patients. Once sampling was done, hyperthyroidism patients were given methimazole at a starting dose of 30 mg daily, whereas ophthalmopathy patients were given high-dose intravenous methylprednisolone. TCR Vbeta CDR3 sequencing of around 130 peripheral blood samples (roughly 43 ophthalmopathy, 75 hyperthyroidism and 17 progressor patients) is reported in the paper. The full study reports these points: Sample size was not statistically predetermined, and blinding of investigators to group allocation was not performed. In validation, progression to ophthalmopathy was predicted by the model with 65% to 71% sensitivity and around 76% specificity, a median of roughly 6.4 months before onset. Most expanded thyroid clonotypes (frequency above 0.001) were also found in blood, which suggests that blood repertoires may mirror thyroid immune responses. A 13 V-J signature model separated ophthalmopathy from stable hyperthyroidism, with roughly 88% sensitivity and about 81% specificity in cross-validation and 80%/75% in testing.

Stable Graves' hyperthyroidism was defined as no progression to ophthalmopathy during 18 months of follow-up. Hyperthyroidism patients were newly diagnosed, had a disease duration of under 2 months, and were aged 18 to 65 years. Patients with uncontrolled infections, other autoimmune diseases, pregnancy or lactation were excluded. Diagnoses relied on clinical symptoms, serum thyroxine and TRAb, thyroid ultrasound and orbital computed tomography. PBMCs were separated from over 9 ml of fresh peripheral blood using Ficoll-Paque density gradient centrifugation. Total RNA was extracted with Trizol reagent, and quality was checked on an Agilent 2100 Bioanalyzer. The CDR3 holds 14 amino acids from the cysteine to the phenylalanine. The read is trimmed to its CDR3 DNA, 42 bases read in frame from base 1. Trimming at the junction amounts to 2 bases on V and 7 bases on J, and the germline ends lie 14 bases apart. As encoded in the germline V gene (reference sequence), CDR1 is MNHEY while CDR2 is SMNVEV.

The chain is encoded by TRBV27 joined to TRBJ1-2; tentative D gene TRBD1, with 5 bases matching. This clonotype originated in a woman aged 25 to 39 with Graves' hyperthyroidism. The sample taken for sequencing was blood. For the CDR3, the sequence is CASSLGAGLSGYTF. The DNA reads TGTGCCAGCAGTTTAGGGGCGGGGTTGAGTGGCTACACCTTC.